Sequencing of this T cell receptor (beta chain) was carried out in a study of T cell changes during pregnancy in multiple sclerosis. This CDR3 has 14 residues. Germline V lookup: CDR1 SGDLS, CDR2 YYNGEE. Deletions cut 3 bases from V and 7 bases from J, with 14 bases between. Data came from immunoSEQ multiplex PCR; TCRdb stores just in-frame clones and leaves some out. The table lists around 70,000 clones, 91% of them singletons, with around 0.89% in the top ten. The TCR was taken from a female donor with multiple sclerosis, enrolled in a pregnancy study. J is TRBJ1-5 and V is TRBV9, with D maybe TRBD1 (5 bases). The input for sequencing was peripheral blood, taken in the second trimester of pregnancy. The CDR3 here is CASSGGGAGQPQHF. For the CDR3, the DNA is TGTGCCAGCAGCGGTGGGGGAGCGGGACAGCCCCAGCATTTT.